What follows are 26 T cell receptor beta chains derived from one specimen sequenced in a study of graft-versus-host responses after intestinal transplantation. Using immunoSEQ multiplex PCR, the repertoire was profiled, and TCRdb retains in-frame clones only, with some absent. This table holds 85,000 to 100,000 clones, approximately 90% found once. Which antigens these TCRs recognize remains unknown. Sequences were derived from unstimulated CD8+ T cells sorted from spleen or lymph node cells, sampled before transplant. The receptor source for this set is a human donor who was the organ donor for an intestinal transplant.

The V and J genes are TRBV28 and TRBJ2-7, with a possible D match to TRBD1 (6 bases). The CDR3 has 16 amino acids. The germline gives CDR1 MDHEN, CDR2 SYDVKM. V shed 5 bases and J shed 2 bases, with 19 bases lying between them. The chain's CDR3 is CASSLAGDLLTYEQYF. Here the CDR3 DNA reads TGTGCCAGCAGTCTGGCAGGGGATTTATTAACCTACGAGCAGTACTTC.

The chain couples TRBV6-1 to TRBJ2-3; 10 positions match TRBD2. Trimming at V came to 2 bases and at J to 4 bases, leaving 6 bases not matched to a gene. CDR3 length: 16 residues. CDR1 and CDR2 (germline): MNHNS, SASEGT. This CDR3 is CASSESVAGGADTQYF. The CDR3, as DNA: TGTGCCAGCAGTGAAAGTGTAGCGGGGGGCGCAGATACGCAGTATTTT.

This chain joins TRBV5-1 and TRBJ2-1, with D perhaps matching TRBD1 (5 bases). This CDR3 comprises 16 residues. Germline assignment: CDR1 SGHRS and CDR2 YFSETQ. With 0 bases removed from V and 6 bases from J, the gap between germline ends came to 16 bases. The CDR3 sequence is CASSLDWSTAPNEQFF. CDR3 DNA: TGCGCCAGCAGCTTGGATTGGTCGACAGCGCCCAATGAGCAGTTCTTC.

The rearrangement uses TRBV27 and TRBJ2-2; 9 nucleotides line up with TRBD2. J gave up 3 bases and V 7 bases, and 9 bases lay outside the gene matches. The CDR3 consists of 16 residues. CDR1 and CDR2 from the germline V gene are MNHEY and SMNVEV (reference sequence). The CDR3 loop is CASTSAGGPDTGELFF. The CDR3, as DNA: TGTGCCAGCACATCAGCGGGAGGTCCCGACACCGGGGAGCTGTTTTTT.

The genes are TRBV7-6 and TRBJ2-1; 9 bases are a match to TRBD2. The CDR3 runs 18 residues. Trimming at V came to 4 bases and at J to 2 bases, leaving 12 bases not matched to a gene. Germline V CDR1 and CDR2: SGHVS, FNYEAQ. CDR3 sequence (DNA): TGTGCCAGCAGCTCCCCGACTAGCGGAGTTCAACCCTACAATGAGCAGTTCTTC. Translating it yields CASSSPTSGVQPYNEQFF. The full variable domain, with the rest looked up from reference TRBV7-6 and TRBJ2-1, is GAGVSQSPRYKVTKRGQDVALRCDPISGHVSLYWYRQALGQGPEFLTYFNYEAQQDKSGLPNDRFSAERPEGSISTLTIQRTEQRDSAMYRCASSSPTSGVQPYNEQFFGPGTRLTVL.

The rearrangement joins TRBV28 to TRBJ2-3; tentative D call: TRBD1 (5 bases). V dropped 3 bases and J dropped 1 base, with 11 bases sitting between them. The CDR3 length is 15 residues. The germline V gene encodes CDR1 MDHEN and CDR2 SYDVKM. The CDR3 loop is CASSLFWGGTDTQYF. CDR3 nucleotides: TGTGCCAGCAGTTTGTTTTGGGGCGGCACAGATACGCAGTATTTT.

V and J are TRBV5-1 and TRBJ2-3, with 7 nucleotides matching TRBD1. CDR3 length: 17 residues. J gave up 5 bases and V 0 bases, and 12 bases lay outside the gene matches. CDR1 and CDR2 from the germline V gene are SGHRS and YFSETQ. The CDR3 loop reads CASSLVPRGMRVDTQYF. In DNA form, the CDR3 reads TGCGCCAGCAGCTTGGTGCCCAGGGGGATGCGTGTAGATACGCAGTATTTT.

The V and J genes are TRBV15 and TRBJ1-2; D is perhaps TRBD1 (6 bases). The germline V gene encodes CDR1 LNHNV and CDR2 YYDKDF (reference sequence). Trimming stripped 2 bases from V and 4 bases from J, with 11 bases between. The CDR3 has 14 amino acids. CDR3 protein: CATSRTGTSYGYTF. For the CDR3, the DNA is TGTGCCACCAGCAGAACCGGGACAAGCTATGGCTACACCTTC. The full variable domain, in which reference TRBV15 and TRBJ1-2 provide the parts outside the CDR3, is DAMVIQNPRYQVTQFGKPVTLSCSQTLNHNVMYWYQQKSSQAPKLLFHYYDKDFNNEADTPDNFQSRRPNTSFCFLDIRSPGLGDTAMYLCATSRTGTSYGYTFGSGTRLTVV.

This chain links TRBV28 with TRBJ2-3; the D is unclear. Germline V gene lookup returns CDR1 MDHEN and CDR2 SYDVKM. The CDR3 has 14 amino acids. Deletions cut 3 bases from V and 5 bases from J, with 12 bases between. This CDR3 is CASSFREVLDTQYF. The CDR3 nucleotides read TGTGCCAGCAGTTTCCGAGAAGTGTTAGATACGCAGTATTTT.

This chain links TRBV7-6 with TRBJ1-6, with 9 bases that match TRBD1. Trimming took 1 base from V and 2 from J; bases not matched to a gene: 6. Germline CDR1 and CDR2: SGHVS and FNYEAQ. The CDR3 has 18 amino acids. The CDR3 protein is CASSLGGGQGPYNSPLHF. CDR3 sequence (DNA): TGTGCCAGCAGCTTAGGGGGGGGACAGGGTCCCTATAATTCACCCCTCCACTTT.

The rearrangement uses TRBV6-6 and TRBJ2-7, with a weak D call TRBD1 (5 bases). This CDR3 contains 13 residues. Between the trimmed V and J ends, which lost 5 bases and 7 bases, there was a span of 15 bases. CDR1 is MNHNY and CDR2 is SVGAGI in the germline V gene (reference sequence). The CDR3 DNA is TGTGCCAGCAGTCCCCCGACAGTCTGGGAGCAGTACTTC. Translating it yields CASSPPTVWEQYF.

The chain recombines TRBV19 with TRBJ2-1; D possibly corresponds to TRBD2 (5 bases). Germline V gene sequence: CDR1 LNHDA, CDR2 SQIVND (reference sequence). Trimming left V 5 bases short and J 0 bases short, with 14 bases between. The CDR3 is made up of 16 amino acids. The CDR3 region is CASSPKSGGSYNEQFF. CDR3 nucleotide sequence: TGTGCCAGTAGTCCCAAAAGCGGAGGCTCCTACAATGAGCAGTTCTTC.

The chain recombines TRBV27 with TRBJ2-1; 7 bases agree with TRBD2. There are 13 residues in the CDR3. From germline, CDR1 is MNHEY and CDR2 SMNVEV (reference sequence). With V trimmed by 10 bases and J by 5 bases, 8 bases remained unmatched. The CDR3 bases are TGTGCCACCAGGTGGCTAGCGGACAATGAGCAGTTCTTC. The encoded protein is CATRWLADNEQFF.

The chain joins TRBV29-1 to TRBJ2-3; 8 nucleotides agree with TRBD1. Trimming at V came to 3 bases and at J to 4 bases, leaving 9 bases not matched to a gene. CDR1 is SQVTM, CDR2 ANQGSEA, per germline. The CDR3 has 15 residues. The CDR3 sequence is CSVDRGQVLADTQYF. CDR3 DNA: TGCAGCGTTGATCGGGGACAGGTCCTTGCAGATACGCAGTATTTT.

This chain links TRBV7-8 with TRBJ2-7; 8 nucleotides line up with TRBD2. This CDR3 contains 15 residues. Germline CDR1 and CDR2: SGHVS and FQNEAQ. With V trimmed by 4 bases and J by 2 bases, 7 bases remained unmatched. This CDR3 is CASSWFSGNTYEQYF. CDR3 bases: TGTGCCAGCAGCTGGTTTAGCGGGAACACCTACGAGCAGTACTTC.

This clone has just a few counts. J is TRBJ2-7 and V is TRBV6-5; a possible D gene is TRBD1 (6 bases). The V gene's germline CDR1 is MNHEY and CDR2 SVGAGI. V gave up 4 bases and J gave up 3 bases, with 10 bases separating them. This CDR3 is 13 amino acids long. The CDR3 protein is CASSFGRGYEQYF. The CDR3 DNA follows: TGTGCCAGCAGTTTTGGCAGGGGCTACGAGCAGTACTTC.

The V gene is TRBV7-9, the J gene TRBJ2-1, with 7 positions matching TRBD2. The CDR3 has 16 residues. Germline lookup yields CDR1 SEHNR and CDR2 FQNEAQ (reference sequence). Trimming removed 1 base from V and 6 bases from J; junction bases left unmatched: 9. CDR3 in amino acids: CASSLGGRDYPNEQFF. The CDR3 nucleotides read TGTGCCAGCAGCTTAGGAGGTCGGGACTACCCCAATGAGCAGTTCTTC.

V is TRBV19 and J is TRBJ1-1; tentatively, D is TRBD1 (5 bases). Germline lookup yields CDR1 LNHDA and CDR2 SQIVND (reference sequence). This CDR3 has 13 amino acids. The V gene lost 3 bases and the J gene lost 5 bases, with 10 bases spanning the gap. The CDR3 DNA reads as TGTGCCAGTAGTATCGGGGAGGGGACTGAAGCTTTCTTT. This sequence encodes CASSIGEGTEAFF.

The chain uses TRBV19 and TRBJ1-1; 8 nucleotides align to TRBD1. CDR3 size: 13 residues. Germline values: CDR1 LNHDA, CDR2 SQIVND (reference sequence). V dropped 3 bases and J dropped 4; count of bases not matched to a gene: 1. Here the CDR3 DNA reads TGTGCCAGTAGTATCGGGACAGGCACTGAAGCTTTCTTT. Translated: CASSIGTGTEAFF.

This clone turned up a few times. The DNA for the CDR3 is TGCGCCAGCAGCTTAGGAGGGCTCTCCTATAATTCACCCCTCCACTTT. It is translated as CASSLGGLSYNSPLHF. The rearrangement uses TRBV5-1 and TRBJ1-6; D gene uncertain. Trimming took off 2 bases at V and 0 bases at J, with 9 bases between the two ends. CDR1 SGHRS and CDR2 YFSETQ come from the germline V gene. This CDR3 is 16 amino acids long.

This chain links TRBV7-9 with TRBJ1-1, with TRBD1 as a possible D gene (6 bases). This CDR3 comprises 14 residues. Germline lookup yields CDR1 SEHNR and CDR2 FQNEAQ (reference sequence). Deletions cut 2 bases from V and 4 bases from J, with 11 bases between. The DNA of the CDR3 is TGTGCCAGCAGCTTACAGGGGTCCAGCACTGAAGCTTTCTTT. Its translation is CASSLQGSSTEAFF.

The chain is built from TRBV7-7 and TRBJ1-2; D ambiguous. The germline V gene has CDR1 SSHAT and CDR2 FNYEAQ (reference sequence). V was pared by 6 bases and J by 8 bases, with 16 bases between. The CDR3 spans 13 residues. The CDR3 DNA sequence: TGTGCCAGCAGAGTGACATTCGCGACGGGCTACACCTTC. Translated: CASRVTFATGYTF.

This chain connects TRBV5-8 to TRBJ2-7; D unclear. Trimming removed 1 base at V and 0 bases at J, with 5 bases between. The germline gives CDR1 SGHTS, CDR2 YDEGEE. The CDR3 covers 13 residues. CDR3 sequence (DNA): TGTGCCAGCAGCTTGCCAAACTCCTACGAGCAGTACTTC. Protein product: CASSLPNSYEQYF.

The V and J genes are TRBV4-1 and TRBJ1-3; D may be TRBD1 (6 bases). CDR1 is MGHRA and CDR2 is YSYEKL in the germline V gene. Trimming took 3 bases from V and 7 from J, leaving 22 bases between them. CDR3 length: 17 residues. Written as DNA, the CDR3 is TGCGCCAGCAGCCACCATTCTCCCACAGGGATTAATAACACCATATATTTT. It translates to CASSHHSPTGINNTIYF.

Comment on this clone: This same CDR3 is encoded by further DNA sequences in the sample. The J gene is TRBJ1-1, the V gene TRBV27; D not resolved. The CDR3 spans 13 residues. V was shortened by 2 bases and J by 1 base, with 5 bases between the two germline ends. CDR1 and CDR2 from the germline V gene are MNHEY and SMNVEV (reference sequence). CDR3 in amino acids: CASSLAGNTEAFF. In DNA, the CDR3 is TGTGCCAGCAGTTTAGCCGGGAACACTGAAGCTTTCTTT.

The J gene is TRBJ1-2, the V gene TRBV2, with TRBD1 matching over 7 bases. In germline, CDR1 is SNHLY, CDR2 FYNNEI. J was trimmed by 0 bases and V by 0 bases; bases with no gene match: 7. This CDR3 has 17 residues. CDR3 in DNA: TGTGCCAGCAGTGAAGCCGGGACAGAGCATTCTAACTATGGCTACACCTTC. This sequence encodes CASSEAGTEHSNYGYTF.